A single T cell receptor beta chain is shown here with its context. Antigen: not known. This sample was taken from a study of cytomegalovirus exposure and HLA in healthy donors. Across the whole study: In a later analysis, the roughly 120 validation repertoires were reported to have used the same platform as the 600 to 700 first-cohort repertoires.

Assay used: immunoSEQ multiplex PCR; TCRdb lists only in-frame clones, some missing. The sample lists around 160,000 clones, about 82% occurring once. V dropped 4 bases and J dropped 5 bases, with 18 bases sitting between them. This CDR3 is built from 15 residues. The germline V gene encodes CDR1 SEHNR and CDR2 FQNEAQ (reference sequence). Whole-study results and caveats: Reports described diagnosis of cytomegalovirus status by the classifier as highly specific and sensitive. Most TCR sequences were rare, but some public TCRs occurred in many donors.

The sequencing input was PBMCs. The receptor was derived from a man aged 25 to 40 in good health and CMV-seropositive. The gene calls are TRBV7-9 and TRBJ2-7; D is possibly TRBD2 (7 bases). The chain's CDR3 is CASSWGAGVLDEQYF. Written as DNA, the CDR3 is TGTGCCAGCAGCTGGGGGGCGGGGGTCCTGGACGAGCAGTACTTC. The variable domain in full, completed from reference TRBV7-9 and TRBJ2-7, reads DTGVSQNPRHKITKRGQNVTFRCDPISEHNRLYWYRQTLGQGPEFLTYFQNEAQLEKSRLLSDRFSAERPKGSFSTLEIQRTEQGDSAMYLCASSWGAGVLDEQYFGPGTRLTVT.